The 15 T cell receptor beta chains listed next were all sequenced from one sample in a study of early T cells in non-severe SARS-CoV-2 infection. TCRdb redid the calling of the 5' RACE reads with MiXCR, one entry per CDR3 protein. The table has tens of thousands of distinct CDR3 sequences, more than 13% seen once; the top ten hold around 5.4%. The specimen sequenced was whole blood. The receptor source for this set is an adult who was a healthcare worker with PCR-confirmed SARS-CoV-2 infection or an uninfected control (not recorded which).

The chain carries TRBV7-2 and TRBJ1-2; D is undetermined. The CDR3 has 11 residues. The germline V gene encodes CDR1 SGHTA and CDR2 FQGNSA. V shed 5 bases and J shed 10 bases, with 11 bases lying between them. The CDR3 sequence is CASSPALDYTF. In nucleotides, the CDR3 is TGTGCCAGCAGCCCTGCATTGGACTACACCTTC. Together with reference TRBV7-2 and TRBJ1-2, the CDR3 gives the full variable domain: GAGVSQSPSNKVTEKGKDVELRCDPISGHTALYWYRQSLGQGLEFLIYFQGNSAPDKSGLPSDRFSAERTGGSVSTLTIQRTQQEDSAVYLCASSPALDYTFGSGTRLTVV.

The chain joins TRBV6-6 to TRBJ2-2; 13 nucleotides align to TRBD2. The germline CDR1 and CDR2 sequences are MNHNY and SVGAGI (reference sequence). CDR3 length: 18 amino acids. V gave up 7 bases and J gave up 0 bases; unmatched junction bases: 8. The DNA for the CDR3 is TGTGCCAGCACCCAACTAGCGGGAGGGCCTTCGAACACCGGGGAGCTGTTTTTT. This codes for CASTQLAGGPSNTGELFF.

The V and J genes are TRBV11-2 and TRBJ2-1; D gene unclear. Germline CDR1 and CDR2: SGHAT and FQNNGV. Trimming left V 5 bases short and J 4 bases short, with 12 bases between. The CDR3 has 14 amino acids. This CDR3 is CASSPHGPYNEQFF. The CDR3 DNA reads as TGTGCCAGCAGCCCCCATGGACCGTACAATGAGCAGTTCTTC. Complete variable domain (other parts from reference TRBV11-2 and TRBJ2-1): EAGVAQSPRYKIIEKRQSVAFWCNPISGHATLYWYQQILGQGPKLLIQFQNNGVVDDSQLPKDRFSAERLKGVDSTLKIQPAKLEDSAVYLCASSPHGPYNEQFFGPGTRLTVL.

This clonotype was seen at least ten times. The chain uses TRBV6-1 and TRBJ2-3; 7 nucleotides align to TRBD2. The CDR3 loop spans 16 amino acids. The V segment lost 1 base and the J segment 1 base; nucleotides outside the gene matches: 5. Germline V lookup: CDR1 MNHNS, CDR2 SASEGT. CDR3 in amino acids: CASSEVVGGRTDTQYF. Here the CDR3 DNA reads TGTGCCAGCAGTGAAGTCGTGGGAGGGCGCACAGATACGCAGTATTTT.

This clonotype appeared a single time. The V call is TRBV28, the J call TRBJ2-7, with a tentative D call TRBD2 (6 bases). The CDR3 covers 15 residues. V dropped 7 bases and J dropped 3 bases, with 19 bases sitting between them. The germline V gene encodes CDR1 MDHEN and CDR2 SYDVKM. Written as DNA, the CDR3 is TGTGCCAGCAACCCCTACAGTGGGGGACTCTACGAGCAGTACTTC. This translates into CASNPYSGGLYEQYF.

This chain connects TRBV20-1 to TRBJ1-2; 11 positions agree with TRBD1. Germline CDR1 and CDR2: DFQATT and SNEGSKA (reference sequence). There are 16 residues in the CDR3. V was clipped by 2 bases and J by 3 bases; unmatched bases: 8. CDR3: CSARPGQGDPHYGYTF. The CDR3 nucleotides read TGCAGTGCTAGACCGGGACAGGGGGACCCCCACTATGGCTACACCTTC.

J is TRBJ1-2 and V is TRBV6-1; D not resolved. The germline V and J ends were trimmed by 3 bases and 3 bases, with 11 bases remaining between them. There are 14 residues in the CDR3. The germline CDR1 and CDR2 sequences are MNHNS and SASEGT. In DNA, the CDR3 is TGTGCCAGCAGTGACGTCGGAATCCACTATGGCTACACCTTC. Translation: CASSDVGIHYGYTF.

This clonotype showed up just a few times. The V call is TRBV7-9, the J call TRBJ2-7, with 7 bases fitting TRBD1. This CDR3 spans 13 amino acids. Germline V CDR1 and CDR2: SEHNR, FQNEAQ (reference sequence). The trim removed 5 bases at V and 3 bases at J, leaving 4 bases unmatched. The CDR3 loop is CASSLTGIYEQYF. CDR3 nucleotides: TGTGCCAGCAGCCTGACAGGGATCTACGAGCAGTACTTC. Full variable domain (rest looked up from reference TRBV7-9 and TRBJ2-7): DTGVSQNPRHKITKRGQNVTFRCDPISEHNRLYWYRQTLGQGPEFLTYFQNEAQLEKSRLLSDRFSAERPKGSFSTLEIQRTEQGDSAMYLCASSLTGIYEQYFGPGTRLTVT.

The chain combines TRBV28 with TRBJ1-1; D is unresolved. Deletions cut 10 bases from V and 9 bases from J, with 18 bases between. This CDR3 region has 12 residues. Germline V CDR1 and CDR2: MDHEN, SYDVKM. The CDR3 nucleotides are TGTGCCACCAGAGAATCCGGGCTAAAAGCTTTCTTT. Translating gives CATRESGLKAFF.

The sample holds many counts of this clonotype. The chain carries TRBV7-8 and TRBJ2-4, with 7 bases matching TRBD2. Germline CDR1 SGHVS, CDR2 FQNEAQ. This CDR3 region has 18 residues. Unmatched junction bases numbered 10, after V lost 1 base and J lost 1 base. The CDR3 reads CASSLEMAGEVAKNIQYF. For the CDR3, the DNA is TGTGCCAGCAGCTTAGAGATGGCGGGAGAGGTGGCCAAAAACATTCAGTACTTC.

This clonotype has a handful of counts. CDR3 nucleotides: TGCAGTGCTAGAGGGTGGGAGAACACTGAAGCTTTCTTT. Translated, it gives CSARGWENTEAFF. The V call is TRBV20-1, the J call TRBJ1-1, with D unresolved. The ends were cut back, 1 base at V and 1 base at J, with 7 bases in the middle. The V gene's germline CDR1 is DFQATT and CDR2 SNEGSKA (reference sequence). The CDR3 length is 13 residues.

This clonotype was picked up a small number of times. This rearrangement joins TRBV20-1 to TRBJ1-1, with 7 bases fitting TRBD1. The germline CDR1 and CDR2 sequences are DFQATT and SNEGSKA (reference sequence). This CDR3 is 13 amino acids long. Unmatched junction bases numbered 5, after V lost 6 bases and J lost 1 base. The DNA for the CDR3 is TGCAGTGCCCCGACAGGGACGAACACTGAAGCTTTCTTT. Its translation is CSAPTGTNTEAFF.

This clonotype was counted only a few times. The rearrangement joins TRBV29-1 to TRBJ2-2; D possibly uses TRBD1 or TRBD2 (5 bases each). Germline-derived CDR1 and CDR2 are SQVTM and ANQGSEA. The CDR3 loop spans 15 amino acids. Trimming pared 4 bases from V and 4 bases from J, leaving 16 bases between. The CDR3 here is CSVGLELGVTGELFF. CDR3 nucleotide sequence: TGCAGCGTTGGATTAGAACTAGGGGTCACCGGGGAGCTGTTTTTT.

This clonotype was found many times. V gene TRBV12-3 or TRBV12-4 combines with J gene TRBJ1-5, with a possible D match to TRBD1 (6 bases). The length of the CDR3 is 14 residues. Deletions cut 5 bases from V and 3 bases from J, with 11 bases between. CDR3 amino acids: CASSLTGLNQPQHF. Written as DNA, the CDR3 is TGTGCCAGCAGTCTCACAGGGCTCAATCAGCCCCAGCATTTT.

V and J are TRBV3-1 and TRBJ1-5; TRBD1 is a possible D gene (5 bases). This CDR3 contains 13 residues. V lost 4 bases to trimming and J lost 6 bases, with 10 bases between them. The V gene's germline CDR1 is LGHDT and CDR2 YNNKEL (reference sequence). CDR3 DNA: TGTGCCAGCAGCCCTGGGACCCCTCAGCCCCAGCATTTT. Translating it yields CASSPGTPQPQHF.